This TCR beta chain emerged from a study of cytomegalovirus exposure and HLA in healthy donors. Study outcomes and limitations: TCR beta V- and J-gene trimming was later associated with a missense DCLRE1C variant. It is likely that the observed cluster of highly shared sequence variants was a sequencing artifact. TRBV6-2, TRBV6-3 and other indistinguishable V segments were excluded.

There are 14 residues in the CDR3. Germline V gives CDR1 SGHDT, CDR2 YYEEEE. Trimming shortened V by 4 bases and J by 3 bases, and 13 bases separated the two germline ends. As for this clone: Antigen unknown.

13 Jbeta primers and 60 Vbeta primers were used for the PCR. Some clones are missing from TCRdb's copy, which holds only in-frame ones; the method was immunoSEQ multiplex PCR. In the table there are under 200,000 clones, over 70% of which are singletons. The rearrangement uses TRBV5-6 and TRBJ1-2, with D possibly being TRBD1 (6 bases). Sequencing input: PBMCs. This TCR came from a man aged 50 or older in good health and CMV-seropositive. The CDR3 spells CASSPQGFYYGYTF. CDR3 bases: TGTGCCAGCAGCCCACAGGGATTTTACTATGGCTACACCTTC.